This T cell receptor beta chain was sequenced during a study of blood T cell repertoires in COVID-19. At the level of the study: Some COVID-19 samples were acute and others convalescent; all came from the United States, Italy and Spain.

During active infection, Seattle patients enrolled and were then monitored through disease. This table comes from immunoSEQ multiplex PCR, and its TCRdb copy is limited to in-frame clones, with some not included. The sample lists 190,000 or so clones, approximately 78% occurring once. This receptor was obtained from a woman older than 75 with COVID-19, enrolled during active disease. Sequencing was done on a sample of peripheral blood.

The CDR3 protein is CASSIGRGNTEAFF. CDR3 sequence (DNA): TGTGCCAGTAGTATAGGAAGAGGGAACACTGAAGCTTTCTTT. This rearrangement joins TRBV19 to TRBJ1-1; unclear D gene. Per germline, CDR1 LNHDA and CDR2 SQIVND (reference sequence). This CDR3 is built from 14 residues. Deletions cut 1 base from V and 1 base from J, with 7 bases between.